This TCR beta chain derives from a study of cytomegalovirus exposure and HLA in healthy donors. PCR employed 60 Vbeta and 13 Jbeta primers. Assay used: immunoSEQ multiplex PCR; TCRdb lists only in-frame clones, some missing. The table shows some 110,000 clones, with 70% to 85% occurring only once. General study results and limits: Analysis performed later found 16,000 or so TCR beta sequences associated with HLA alleles at 0.05 false discovery rate. Follow-up analysis later connected one missense variant in DCLRE1C with trimming of TCR beta V- and J-genes. One later analysis reportedly identified an Asian-associated ancestry cluster that showed fewer N-insertions than the approximately 700-donor mean. Donors were assumed by presence/absence analyses to have roughly uniform sequencing depth.

V was shortened by 1 base and J by 1 base, with 5 bases between the two germline ends. The CDR3 is made up of 13 amino acids. Germline CDR1 reads LNHDA; CDR2 reads SQIVND (reference sequence). This clone turned up a few times. Its target is not known. The sample was PBMCs. This TCR came from a woman aged 45-59 years in good health and CMV-seropositive. The rearrangement joins TRBV19 to TRBJ2-7, with D uncertain. CDR3 DNA: TGTGCCAGTAGTATAGCTCCGTCCTACGAGCAGTACTTC. Encoded protein: CASSIAPSYEQYF.